This TCR beta chain comes out of a study of cytomegalovirus exposure and HLA in healthy donors. The PCR made use of 60 Vbeta and 13 Jbeta primers. The protocol was immunoSEQ multiplex PCR, while the TCRdb copy is restricted to in-frame clones and leaves out a portion. In the table there are about 260,000 clones, approximately 84% of which are singletons. CDR3 length: 13 residues. CDR1 is MNHEY, CDR2 SVGAGI, per germline. The material sequenced was PBMCs. The chain joins TRBV6-5 to TRBJ2-5; tentatively, D is TRBD1 (6 bases). TRBJ2-7 matches the DNA end more closely, so the J call is doubtful. The receptor comes from a woman in her thirties or forties in good health and CMV-seropositive. The CDR3: CASSPGHKYEQYF. CDR3 nucleotides: TGTGCCAGCAGTCCGGGACATAAGTACGAGCAGTACTTC.